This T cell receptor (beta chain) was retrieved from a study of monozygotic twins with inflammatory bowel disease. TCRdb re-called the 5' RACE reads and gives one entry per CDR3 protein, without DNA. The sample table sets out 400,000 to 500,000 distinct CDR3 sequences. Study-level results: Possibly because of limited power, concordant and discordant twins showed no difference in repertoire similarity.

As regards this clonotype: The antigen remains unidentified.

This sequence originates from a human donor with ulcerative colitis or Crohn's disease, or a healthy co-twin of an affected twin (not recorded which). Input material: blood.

This chain's CDR3 is CASSEQIGGGYTF. The rearrangement links TRBV2 to TRBJ1-2. This CDR3 has 13 residues. Germline V CDR1 and CDR2: SNHLY, FYNNEI.